These 25 T cell receptor beta chains were all obtained from the same sample, sequenced in a study of PD-L1 blockade in urothelial cancer. Sequencing was performed with immunoSEQ multiplex PCR; in TCRdb, only in-frame clones are kept and a portion is missing. The top ten hold roughly 14% of the sample, which has around 45,000 clones, around nine tenths seen once. The input for sequencing was PBMCs, taken around atezolizumab (anti-PD-L1) treatment. Receptor source: a woman between 55 and 75 years old with urothelial cancer.

This CDR3 is CASSLKAAGHQPQHF. CDR3 sequence (DNA): TGTGCCAGCAGCTTAAAGGCGGCAGGGCATCAGCCCCAGCATTTT. The V call is TRBV7-3, the J call TRBJ1-5, with D possibly TRBD1 on 5 matching bases. Germline V gene sequence: CDR1 SGHTA, CDR2 FQGTGA. Trimming took 1 base from V and 5 from J, leaving 12 bases between them. The CDR3 runs 15 residues.

This clone occurred once. The chain links TRBV4-3 to TRBJ1-6; D is uncertain. The V gene lost 1 base and the J gene lost 6 bases, with 7 bases spanning the gap. The CDR3 has 14 residues. Germline CDR1 and CDR2: LGHNA and YSLEER. The CDR3 loop is CASSQGLGNSPLHF. In DNA form, the CDR3 reads TGCGCCAGCAGCCAAGGTCTCGGTAATTCACCCCTCCACTTT.

V and J are TRBV7-2 and TRBJ2-1; D ambiguous. The CDR3 runs 13 residues. Germline CDR1 and CDR2: SGHTA and FQGNSA. V gave up 1 base and J gave up 6 bases, with 7 bases separating them. DNA of the CDR3: TGTGCCAGCAGCTTAGACCAGTTCAATGAGCAGTTCTTC. It encodes CASSLDQFNEQFF.

The chain combines TRBV18 with TRBJ1-2; TRBD1 agrees at 7 bases. CDR1 is KGHSH and CDR2 is LQKENI in the germline V gene. V shed 2 bases and J 4 bases; nucleotides not matched to a gene: 7. This CDR3 has 15 amino acids. The CDR3 nucleotides read TGTGCCAGCTCACCAGACCCGACAGGGAGCTATGGCTACACCTTC. This translates into CASSPDPTGSYGYTF.

This clone was counted many times. The V call is TRBV19, the J call TRBJ1-2, with TRBD1 matching over 7 bases. This CDR3 is 12 amino acids long. CDR1 is LNHDA, CDR2 SQIVND, per germline (reference sequence). The V segment lost 11 bases and the J segment 3 bases; nucleotides outside the gene matches: 6. This CDR3 is CASTGVDYGYTF. Written as DNA, the CDR3 is TGTGCCTCCACAGGGGTCGACTATGGCTACACCTTC.

The sample holds one count of this clone. As DNA, the CDR3 is TGTGCCAGCAGCCCGCGGACAGGGATGACCTTTAGCAATCAGCCCCAGCATTTT. It yields the protein CASSPRTGMTFSNQPQHF. V usage is TRBV7-2 and J usage is TRBJ1-5; 8 bases map to TRBD1. J lost 0 bases, V lost 5 bases, and 12 bases had no gene match. Germline assignment: CDR1 SGHTA and CDR2 FQGNSA. The CDR3 has 18 residues.

V usage is TRBV7-3 and J usage is TRBJ2-7; tentative D call: TRBD2 (5 bases). The ends were cut back, 1 base at V and 7 bases at J, with 17 bases in the middle. Germline V CDR1 and CDR2: SGHTA, FQGTGA. The CDR3 is 15 residues long. CDR3 loop: CASSLMRPPGNEQYF. CDR3 DNA: TGTGCCAGCAGCTTAATGCGCCCCCCGGGGAATGAGCAGTACTTC.

The chain links TRBV9 to TRBJ2-7; 8 bases align to TRBD1. Germline V gene lookup returns CDR1 SGDLS and CDR2 YYNGEE. Unmatched junction bases numbered 4, after V lost 2 bases and J lost 3 bases. This CDR3 has 14 amino acids. DNA for the CDR3: TGTGCCAGCAGCGTCGGGACAGGTGACTACGAGCAGTACTTC. Residues: CASSVGTGDYEQYF.

This sequence joins TRBV5-6 and TRBJ2-5; 16 positions agree with TRBD2. The CDR3 runs 16 residues. Looked up from germline, CDR1 is SGHDT and CDR2 is YYEEEE. Unmatched junction bases numbered 3, after V lost 4 bases and J lost 3 bases. CDR3 in DNA: TGTGCCAGCAGCGGGACTAGCGGGGGGGCGGAAGAGACCCAGTACTTC. This translates into CASSGTSGGAEETQYF.

DNA of the CDR3: TGTGCCAGCAGCTTAGCGGGGAGTAGCACAGATACGCAGTATTTT. This sequence encodes CASSLAGSSTDTQYF. This chain joins TRBV11-2 and TRBJ2-3; tentatively, D is TRBD2 (5 bases). Trimming stripped 1 base from V and 0 bases from J, with 8 bases between. The CDR3 loop spans 15 amino acids. Germline lookup yields CDR1 SGHAT and CDR2 FQNNGV.

The rearrangement uses TRBV6-5 and TRBJ2-3; 9 bases align to TRBD2. This CDR3 has 15 residues. Germline values: CDR1 MNHEY, CDR2 SVGAGI. The junction had 4 bases not matched to a gene; V was cut back by 5 bases and J by 1 base. CDR3 protein: CASSRGGAGTDTQYF. CDR3 sequence (DNA): TGTGCCAGCAGTCGCGGGGGGGCCGGCACAGATACGCAGTATTTT.

The chain has TRBV11-3 and TRBJ2-3; TRBD2 agrees at 8 bases. The J segment lost 4 bases and the V segment lost 5 bases, leaving 11 bases of the junction unmatched. This CDR3 has 16 amino acids. Germline CDR1 reads SGHNT; CDR2 reads YENEEA. CDR3 region: CASSLRRGLEADTQYF. In nucleotides, the CDR3 is TGTGCCAGCAGCCTGAGACGGGGACTAGAGGCAGATACGCAGTATTTT.

The rearrangement links TRBV5-1 to TRBJ2-3, with TRBD2 matching over 10 bases. The V gene end was trimmed by 4 bases and the J gene end by 1 base; junction bases not matched to a gene: 3. Germline lookup yields CDR1 SGHRS and CDR2 YFSETQ. The CDR3 loop spans 15 amino acids. The CDR3, as DNA: TGCGCCAGCAGCGCGGGGACTAGCGGCACAGATACGCAGTATTTT. Protein sequence: CASSAGTSGTDTQYF.

The V call is TRBV20-1, the J call TRBJ2-5, with D unclear. Germline lookup yields CDR1 DFQATT and CDR2 SNEGSKA (reference sequence). The CDR3 runs 11 residues. Trimming took off 1 base at V and 7 bases at J, with 7 bases between the two ends. The CDR3 DNA is TGCAGTGCTAGAGTCAGAGGGACCCAGTACTTC. This encodes CSARVRGTQYF.

The chain couples TRBV28 to TRBJ2-3; TRBD2 aligns across 10 bases. CDR3 length: 14 residues. With V trimmed by 8 bases and J by 2 bases, 4 bases remained unmatched. Per the germline V gene, CDR1 is MDHEN and CDR2 is SYDVKM. CDR3 residues: CASRTSGSTDTQYF. The CDR3 coding sequence is TGTGCCAGCCGGACTAGCGGATCCACAGATACGCAGTATTTT.

J is TRBJ2-7 and V is TRBV14; D remains ambiguous. V lost 1 base, J lost 6 bases, and 10 bases lay in between. Germline lookup yields CDR1 SGHDN and CDR2 FVKESK. The CDR3 has 13 residues. CDR3 in DNA: TGTGCCAGCAGCCAAGCGACATTTGGCGAGCAGTACTTC. This codes for CASSQATFGEQYF.

This chain links TRBV11-2 with TRBJ2-7; D remains ambiguous. CDR3 length: 15 amino acids. Trimming removed 1 base at V and 0 bases at J, with 10 bases between. Germline lookup yields CDR1 SGHAT and CDR2 FQNNGV. CDR3 in DNA: TGTGCCAGCAGCTTAGCCCCTCCCAGCTCCTACGAGCAGTACTTC. Residues: CASSLAPPSSYEQYF.

J is TRBJ1-1 and V is TRBV5-1; D perhaps matches TRBD1 (6 bases). CDR1 is SGHRS, CDR2 YFSETQ, per germline. Trimming took off 7 bases at V and 0 bases at J, with 16 bases between the two ends. The CDR3 extends over 15 amino acids. The DNA for the CDR3 is TGCGCCAGCTACCCACCGGACAGAATGAACACTGAAGCTTTCTTT. Residues: CASYPPDRMNTEAFF. The full variable domain, rest sourced from reference TRBV5-1 and TRBJ1-1, is KAGVTQTPRYLIKTRGQQVTLSCSPISGHRSVSWYQQTPGQGLQFLFEYFSETQRNKGNFPGRFSGRQFSNSRSEMNVSTLELGDSALYLCASYPPDRMNTEAFFGQGTRLTVV.

A note on this clone: The junction and the germline gene differ at one end; a read error may be behind it. The chain uses TRBV7-9 and TRBJ1-5, with a tentative D call TRBD1 (5 bases). The CDR3 has 13 amino acids. Looked up from germline, CDR1 is SEHNR and CDR2 is FQNEAQ (reference sequence). CDR3 bases: TGTGCCAGCAGTTTAGGGACTATTCAGCCCCAGCATTTT. Protein product: CASSLGTIQPQHF.

The chain carries TRBV4-1 and TRBJ1-1; D possibly corresponds to TRBD1 (5 bases). The germline V and J ends were trimmed by 1 base and 6 bases, with 12 bases remaining between them. Germline values: CDR1 MGHRA, CDR2 YSYEKL. The CDR3 extends over 14 amino acids. The CDR3 region has the DNA TGCGCCAGCAGCCAAGCCTTTGAAGGGGCTGAAGCTTTCTTT. It codes for CASSQAFEGAEAFF.

The V gene is TRBV5-1, the J gene TRBJ1-2, with 7 bases matching TRBD1. The CDR3 sequence is 13 residues long. Looked up from germline, CDR1 is SGHRS and CDR2 is YFSETQ. Trimming took 0 bases from V and 4 from J; bases not matched to a gene: 0. The CDR3 here is CASSLEGAYGYTF. In nucleotides, the CDR3 is TGCGCCAGCAGCTTGGAGGGGGCCTATGGCTACACCTTC.

The chain is built from TRBV27 and TRBJ2-7; 7 nucleotides line up with TRBD2. Germline V CDR1 and CDR2: MNHEY, SMNVEV (reference sequence). J was trimmed by 2 bases and V by 3 bases; bases with no gene match: 7. There are 15 residues in the CDR3. CDR3 loop: CASSLFGGTPYEQYF. The CDR3 DNA reads as TGTGCCAGCAGTTTGTTCGGGGGGACCCCCTACGAGCAGTACTTC.

V and J are TRBV2 and TRBJ2-4, with 9 nucleotides matching TRBD1. Germline V gene data show CDR1 as SNHLY and CDR2 as FYNNEI. J gave up 10 bases and V 6 bases, and 10 bases lay outside the gene matches. The CDR3 contains 14 residues. This CDR3 reads CASSDFSGQGIQYF. CDR3 nucleotides: TGTGCCAGCAGCGATTTTTCAGGACAGGGGATTCAGTACTTC.

The chain recombines TRBV2 with TRBJ2-5; D not resolved. Germline CDR1 is SNHLY and CDR2 is FYNNEI. V shed 5 bases and J shed 4 bases, with 5 bases lying between them. The CDR3 contains 11 residues. CDR3 nucleotides: TGTGCCAGCAGTCCACTAGAGACCCAGTACTTC. It yields the protein CASSPLETQYF.

V is TRBV7-8 and J is TRBJ2-7; TRBD2 aligns across 8 bases. The CDR3 consists of 19 residues. CDR1 is SGHVS, CDR2 FQNEAQ, per germline. Losses at the gene ends were 2 bases for V and 1 base for J; bases not matched to a gene: 16. The DNA for the CDR3 is TGTGCCAGCAGCTTATATTTGTCTAGCGGGCTCACCCCTTCCTACGAGCAGTACTTC. It yields the protein CASSLYLSSGLTPSYEQYF. Complete variable domain (other parts from reference TRBV7-8 and TRBJ2-7): GAGVSQSPRYKVAKRGQDVALRCDPISGHVSLFWYQQALGQGPEFLTYFQNEAQLDKSGLPSDRFFAERPEGSVSTLKIQRTQQEDSAVYLCASSLYLSSGLTPSYEQYFGPGTRLTVT.